The 3 T cell receptor beta chains reported below all come from one sample, sequenced in a study of chronic HIV infection and antiretroviral therapy (dated by TCRdb to the mid-2010s). To prepare the library, 5' RACE was applied. Sequencing used an Illumina MiSeq. Clones were called with MiXCR by TCRdb after fastp trimmed the public reads at Q25, and only in-frame beta chains were retained. Merged by CDR3 protein, the rows form single entries marked with the most common genes and DNA. The sample table records tens of thousands of distinct CDR3 sequences; about 8.9% of these occur just once. 2.5% to 3.5% of the sample is held by the ten biggest clonotypes. Sequenced material: peripheral blood. The receptors shown here come from an adult who had HIV and had not received antiretroviral therapy, or was an uninfected healthy control (not recorded which).

This clonotype was recorded at least ten times. J is TRBJ2-3 and V is TRBV28; 7 bases are shared with TRBD1. Germline V gives CDR1 MDHEN, CDR2 SYDVKM. With V trimmed by 0 bases and J by 2 bases, 8 bases remained unmatched. The CDR3 runs to 17 residues. CDR3 in DNA: TGTGCCAGCAGTTTATGGGACAGGACCCTTATCACAGATACGCAGTATTTT. It specifies CASSLWDRTLITDTQYF.

This clonotype was seen only a few times. V and J are TRBV15 and TRBJ1-5; D is undetermined. The germline CDR1 and CDR2 sequences are LNHNV and YYDKDF (reference sequence). The CDR3 totals 17 residues. The V gene lost 2 bases and the J gene lost 6 bases, with 20 bases spanning the gap. The CDR3 sequence: CATSRSLGGSGGQPQHF. The DNA of the CDR3 is TGTGCCACCAGCAGAAGTCTGGGCGGTTCGGGTGGTCAGCCCCAGCATTTT.

This clonotype was detected a few times. The V and J genes are TRBV29-1 and TRBJ2-1; D is possibly TRBD1 (5 bases). There are 14 residues in the CDR3. The V end lost 6 bases, the J end lost 6 bases, and 18 bases lay between the germline ends. Looked up from germline, CDR1 is SQVTM and CDR2 is ANQGSEA. The CDR3 spells CSVLTVSRRNEQFF. In DNA form, the CDR3 reads TGCAGCGTCCTGACAGTCTCTAGGCGCAATGAGCAGTTCTTC.